This TCR beta chain was recorded in a study of blood T cell repertoires in COVID-19. Study summary: Collection of acute and convalescent COVID-19 samples took place in the United States, Italy and Spain.

The cohort comprised adults aged about 18 to 100 years residing in under 30 US areas. Study processing details: Estimated nucleated cell counts came from reference gene primer amplification. Sequencing was performed with immunoSEQ multiplex PCR; in TCRdb, only in-frame clones are kept and a portion is missing. V and J calls plus clone size are reproduced from that table; the DNA served to infer D and trimming. The sample comprises around 200,000 clones, roughly 85% of which are singletons, and about 4% rests with the top ten. Sequencing was carried out using PBMCs or T cells enriched from blood (not recorded which). This sequence originates from a woman in her forties with acute COVID-19.

This CDR3 reads CASSVEQTYQETQYF. The DNA for the CDR3 is TGTGCCAGCAGCGTAGAACAGACGTACCAAGAGACCCAGTACTTC. This chain links TRBV9 with TRBJ2-5; D is undetermined. V was clipped by 0 bases and J by 0 bases, with 9 bases between them. This CDR3 comprises 15 residues. CDR1 and CDR2 (germline): SGDLS, YYNGEE.